These 13 T cell receptor beta chains were all obtained from the same sample, sequenced in a study of blood T cell repertoires in COVID-19. Libraries were prepared by immunoSEQ multiplex PCR; TCRdb keeps only in-frame clonotypes and omits some of them. In the table there are about 80,000 clones, around 78% of which are singletons. What was sequenced was peripheral blood. The receptors come from a human donor in a cohort sampled during active COVID-19.

This clone was found many times. The J gene is TRBJ2-7, the V gene TRBV6-6; TRBD2 matches 11 bases. The CDR3 runs to 15 residues. CDR1 and CDR2 from the germline V gene are MNHNY and SVGAGI (reference sequence). The V gene end was trimmed by 6 bases and the J gene end by 2 bases; junction bases not matched to a gene: 6. CDR3 nucleotides: TGTGCCAGCAGCCGCGATAGCGGGGGGGCCTACGAGCAGTACTTC. The encoded protein is CASSRDSGGAYEQYF.

The chain is built from TRBV7-6 and TRBJ2-3; D is unresolved. The CDR3 consists of 16 residues. The V gene's germline CDR1 is SGHVS and CDR2 FNYEAQ. Trimming removed 2 bases at V and 0 bases at J, with 12 bases between. In DNA form, the CDR3 reads TGTGCCAGCAGCTTATCCCCAGCGTCTAGCACAGATACGCAGTATTTT. Its translation is CASSLSPASSTDTQYF.

The rearrangement links TRBV9 to TRBJ2-5, with D maybe TRBD2 (7 bases). The CDR3 extends over 16 amino acids. In germline, CDR1 is SGDLS, CDR2 YYNGEE. Trimming took off 4 bases at V and 5 bases at J, with 21 bases between the two ends. The CDR3 DNA is TGTGCCAGCAGCCCCGAGGGGGGGAGGGCCAGGGAGACCCAGTACTTC. Its translation is CASSPEGGRARETQYF.

This clone has only a few counts. The DNA of the CDR3 is TGTGCCAGCAGCGGCGCGGGTTCTGGAAACACCATATATTTT. Translating it yields CASSGAGSGNTIYF. This chain links TRBV11-3 with TRBJ1-3; D ambiguous. Trimming shortened V by 5 bases and J by 1 base, and 9 bases separated the two germline ends. CDR1 and CDR2 (germline): SGHNT, YENEEA. There are 14 residues in the CDR3.

V and J are TRBV21-1 and TRBJ1-3. TRBV21-1 is a recognized pseudogene. The CDR3 consists of 19 residues. The CDR3 DNA is TGTGCCAGCAGCAAAAGGGGGGGCGCGCCGGCTTCCTCTGGAAACACCATATATTTT. This encodes CASSKRGGAPASSGNTIYF.

Written as DNA, the CDR3 is TGCGCCAGCAGCCAAGGAGGGTTGAAACTGTTTTTT. It translates to CASSQGGLKLFF. The V call is TRBV4-1, the J call TRBJ1-4; D remains ambiguous. This CDR3 spans 12 amino acids. Germline lookup yields CDR1 MGHRA and CDR2 YSYEKL. Between the trimmed V and J ends, which lost 1 base and 11 bases, there was a span of 8 bases.

The rearrangement links TRBV9 to TRBJ1-2; possibly TRBD1 for D (6 bases). V lost 0 bases to trimming and J lost 3 bases, with 9 bases between them. This CDR3 spans 14 amino acids. Germline CDR1 reads SGDLS; CDR2 reads YYNGEE. The CDR3 bases are TGTGCCAGCAGCGTAGTCCCAGGGGACTATGGCTACACCTTC. Protein sequence: CASSVVPGDYGYTF.

This chain connects TRBV13 to TRBJ2-7, with TRBD1 identical over 8 bases. The ends lost 5 bases at V and 1 base at J; junction bases unmatched: 19. Per germline, CDR1 PRHDT and CDR2 FYEKMQ (reference sequence). CDR3 length equals 19 residues. CDR3 DNA sequence: TGTGCCAGCAGCCCCGGAGGGGCAGGGGGCAGCACAAGGTCCTACGAGCAGTACTTC. Encoded protein: CASSPGGAGGSTRSYEQYF.

The rearrangement links TRBV6-6 to TRBJ1-1; 9 bases map to TRBD1. Trimming cost V 2 bases and J 1 base; bases outside gene matches: 2. The CDR3 totals 15 residues. Germline CDR1 is MNHNY and CDR2 is SVGAGI (reference sequence). DNA for the CDR3: TGTGCCAGCAGTTACAGGGGACAGGGGAACACTGAAGCTTTCTTT. Translated: CASSYRGQGNTEAFF.

This chain links TRBV4-1 with TRBJ2-1; a weak D match, TRBD2 (6 bases). Germline-derived CDR1 and CDR2 are MGHRA and YSYEKL. Trimming removed 0 bases at V and 1 base at J, with 19 bases between. The CDR3 has 19 residues. Here the CDR3 reads CASSQDPPTSLISYNEQFF. CDR3 DNA: TGCGCCAGCAGCCAAGATCCCCCAACTAGCTTAATTTCCTACAATGAGCAGTTCTTC.

This chain connects TRBV28 to TRBJ1-1; no definite D call. Trimming left V 2 bases short and J 8 bases short, with 9 bases between. The CDR3 length is 12 residues. CDR1 and CDR2 from the germline V gene are MDHEN and SYDVKM. CDR3 nucleotide sequence: TGTGCCAGCAGTTTAGGAGTTCTAGAAGCTTTCTTT. Its protein product is CASSLGVLEAFF.

This clone showed up just a few times. This chain joins TRBV3-1 (or the pseudogene TRBV3-2) and TRBJ1-6; no firm D call. Trimming cost V 11 bases and J 0 bases, with 8 bases left between them. The germline CDR1 and CDR2 sequences are LGHDT and YNNKEL (reference sequence). This CDR3 region has 13 residues. The CDR3 sequence: CACSGSYNSPLHF. DNA for the CDR3: TGTGCCTGCTCGGGCTCCTATAATTCACCCCTCCACTTT.

The sample holds a few counts of this clone. The genes are TRBV2 and TRBJ1-1; a weak D match, TRBD1 (5 bases). Germline-derived CDR1 and CDR2 are SNHLY and FYNNEI. The CDR3 extends over 13 amino acids. The V gene lost 8 bases and the J gene lost 1 base, with 11 bases spanning the gap. The DNA for the CDR3 is TGTGCCAGCCTAAGAGACAGGAACACTGAAGCTTTCTTT. Translation gives CASLRDRNTEAFF.